One sample yielded the 30 T cell receptor beta chains listed below, sequenced in a study of CD8+ T cells in alopecia areata. Isolated RNA was reverse transcribed into cDNA used as the sequencing template. Sequencing was performed with immunoSEQ multiplex PCR; in TCRdb, only in-frame clones are kept and a portion is missing. The sample shows over 100,000 clones, none of them appearing just once. Sequenced: lesional skin. The origin of the receptors is a C3H/HeJ mouse with alopecia areata. This line is of MHC haplotype H2-k.

A word on this clone: Gene and germline names: mouse. The read finishes 4 residues shy of the CDR3 end, and the germline J gene is used to complete it. V usage is TRBV1 and J usage is TRBJ1-4; D gene uncertain. The CDR3 is made up of 15 amino acids. The V end was cut by 2 bases, the J end by 0 bases, with 7 bases between. The germline V gene has CDR1 NSQYPW and CDR2 LRSPGD (reference sequence). CDR3 sequence reads: CTCSATALSNERLFF. The part of the CDR3 DNA that was read is TGCACCTGCAGTGCAACAGCCCTTTCCAACGAA.

Comment on this clone: Mouse gene names and germline throughout. CDR3 in amino acids: CASSINWGAGGTGQLYF. The part of the CDR3 DNA that was read is TGTGCCAGCAGTATCAACTGGGGGGCAGGGGGCACCGGG. The chain recombines TRBV19 with TRBJ2-2; 9 bases agree with TRBD2. The CDR3 goes on 4 residues after the read ends, and that part is filled in from the germline J gene. The CDR3 is 17 residues long. The J segment lost 4 bases and the V segment lost 2 bases, leaving 9 bases of the junction unmatched. The germline gives CDR1 FNHDT, CDR2 SITEND (reference sequence).

Many counts were recorded for this clone. Each gene name is a mouse one. The CDR3 is cut off 4 residues early in the read; its end comes from the germline J gene. This chain joins TRBV13-3 and TRBJ2-3; TRBD1 matches at 10 bases. The V gene's germline CDR1 is NNHDY and CDR2 SYVADS. This CDR3 is built from 14 residues. V shed 9 bases and J 1 base; nucleotides not matched to a gene: 5. The sequenced part of the CDR3 DNA is TGTGCCATCGGGACAGGGGAGGGTGCAGAA. Translated: CAIGTGEGAE. The whole CDR3 protein is CAIGTGEGAETLYF.

In its sample, this clone was seen a few times. The germline and genes are mouse ones. The CDR3 end falls 4 residues outside the read, so it is completed with the germline J gene. V usage is TRBV17 and J usage is TRBJ1-2, with 9 bases matching TRBD1. Germline CDR1 and CDR2: MNHDT and YYDKIL. V lost 5 bases, J lost 1 base, and 2 bases stayed unmatched. The CDR3 is 14 residues long. The CDR3 DNA, read in part, is TGTGCTAGCAGTGTGGACAGGGGAAACTCC. As protein: CASSVDRGNS. The CDR3 in full is CASSVDRGNSDYTF.

This clone occurred many times. Genes here carry mouse names. The read finishes 4 residues shy of the CDR3 end, and the germline J gene is used to complete it. This chain links TRBV1 with TRBJ2-1; 10 bases map to TRBD1. The length of the CDR3 is 16 residues. The V gene's germline CDR1 is NSQYPW and CDR2 LRSPGD (reference sequence). V was clipped by 6 bases and J by 3 bases; unmatched bases: 8. The part of the CDR3 DNA that was read is TGCACCTGCAGCGCCGGGACAGGGGATGTCTATGCT. Its translation: CTCSAGTGDVYA. The full CDR3 protein is CTCSAGTGDVYAEQFF.

This clone was detected a few times. The genes are named according to mouse. The read comes to an end 4 residues before the CDR3 does, leaving the germline J gene to fill in the end. The chain has TRBV13-3 and TRBJ2-1; 13 bases match TRBD2. V lost 5 bases and J lost 6; bases outside the gene matches: 8. The CDR3 loop spans 16 amino acids. Germline loops: CDR1 NNHDY, CDR2 SYVADS. The sequenced part of the CDR3 DNA is TGTGCCAGCAGCCTCCGGACTGGGGGGGCCTTTGCT. This codes for CASSLRTGGAFA. The entire CDR3 protein reads CASSLRTGGAFAEQFF.

The table lists this clone with a few counts. The genes and germline here are from mouse. The CDR3 goes on 4 residues after the read ends, and that part is filled in from the germline J gene. This sequence joins TRBV19 and TRBJ2-4, with D unresolved. CDR1 is FNHDT, CDR2 SITEND, per germline (reference sequence). This CDR3 has 11 amino acids. Partial CDR3 DNA: TGTGCCAGCAGTTACAAAAAC. Residues: CASSYKN. The complete CDR3 sequence is CASSYKNTLYF. Full variable domain (remainder filled in from reference TRBV19 and TRBJ2-4): GGIITQTPKFLIGQEGQKLTLKCQQNFNHDTMYWYRQDSGKGLRLIYYSITENDLQKGDLSEGYDASREKKSSFSLTVTSAQKNEMAVFLCASSYKNTLYFGAGTRLSVL.

A word on this clone: Gene and germline names: mouse. The observed sequence ends 4 residues before the CDR3 terminus, with the missing tail filled in from the germline J gene. The gene calls are TRBV13-1 and TRBJ2-1; 11 positions agree with TRBD2. The CDR3 runs to 16 residues. The germline V gene encodes CDR1 NSHNY and CDR2 SYGAGN. Trimming removed 0 bases from V and 4 bases from J; junction bases left unmatched: 3. CDR3 DNA (partial): TGTGCCAGCAGTGATGACTGGGGGGGCGCTTATGCT. This encodes CASSDDWGGAYA. The entire CDR3 protein is CASSDDWGGAYAEQFF.

Points on this clone: Gene and germline names: mouse. The sequenced fragment ends 4 residues before the CDR3 boundary, so the rest is inferred from the germline J gene. J is TRBJ2-5 and V is TRBV13-3, with 8 bases identical to TRBD2. The trim removed 2 bases at V and 2 bases at J, leaving 4 bases unmatched. CDR3 length: 15 residues. The germline V gene has CDR1 NNHDY and CDR2 SYVADS. The DNA read from the CDR3 is TGTGCCAGCAGTGAGACTGGGGTGGGCCAAGAC. It translates to CASSETGVGQD. The complete CDR3 protein is CASSETGVGQDTQYF.

With regard to this clone: Gene names are mouse gene names. With the read ending 4 residues before the CDR3 end, the germline J gene is used to fill in that end. The rearrangement links TRBV13-3 to TRBJ2-3, with 11 bases matching TRBD2. The V gene end was trimmed by 6 bases and the J gene end by 0 bases; junction bases not matched to a gene: 3. The CDR3 runs 15 residues. Per germline, CDR1 NNHDY and CDR2 SYVADS. The sequenced CDR3 bases are TGTGCCAGCAACGACTGGGGGGGAAGTGCAGAA. Encoded protein: CASNDWGGSAE. The complete CDR3 reads CASNDWGGSAETLYF.

A remark on this clone: Each gene name is a mouse one. The read is 4 residues too short to cover the CDR3 end, so that end is filled in from the germline J gene. The genes are TRBV1 and TRBJ2-1; 7 nucleotides align to TRBD1. The germline gives CDR1 NSQYPW, CDR2 LRSPGD (reference sequence). J gave up 5 bases and V 0 bases, and 4 bases lay outside the gene matches. This CDR3 is 15 amino acids long. The CDR3 is CTCSADDRVDAEQFF. The sequenced part of the CDR3 DNA is TGCACCTGCAGTGCAGATGACAGGGTCGATGCT. The entire variable domain, with the rest obtained from reference TRBV1 and TRBJ2-1, is as follows: VTLLEQNPRWRLVPRGQAVNLRCILKNSQYPWMSWYQQDLQKQLQWLFTLRSPGDKEVKSLPGADYLATRVTDTELRLQVANMSQGRTLYCTCSADDRVDAEQFFGPGTRLTVL.

With regard to this clone: Here the gene names and germline are mouse. The read comes to an end 4 residues before the CDR3 does, leaving the germline J gene to fill in the end. The chain has TRBV13-2 and TRBJ2-1; the match to TRBD2 covers 11 bases. CDR3 length: 16 residues. The trim removed 0 bases at V and 3 bases at J, leaving 2 bases unmatched. Germline CDR1 and CDR2: NNHNN and SYGAGS (reference sequence). Partial CDR3 DNA: TGTGCCAGCGGTGATGAACTGGGGGGGCTCTATGCT. Translated: CASGDELGGLYA. The CDR3 in full is CASGDELGGLYAEQFF.

On this clone itself: Mouse gene names and germline throughout. The CDR3 is CASSYRDWGVDYTF. The covered CDR3 bases are TGTGCCAGCAGTTACCGGGACTGGGGGGTC. V and J are TRBV19 and TRBJ1-2, with D possibly TRBD1 on 5 matching bases. The read halts 4 residues ahead of the CDR3 end, with the missing end drawn from the germline J gene. The CDR3 covers 14 residues. Per the germline V gene, CDR1 is FNHDT and CDR2 is SITEND (reference sequence).

On this clone: Germline and genes here are mouse. Read sequence stops 4 residues before the CDR3 end, and the germline J gene provides the missing end. V gene TRBV13-3 combines with J gene TRBJ1-1, with 8 bases identical to TRBD1. The CDR3 has 13 amino acids. The germline V gene has CDR1 NNHDY and CDR2 SYVADS. V shed 5 bases and J 4 bases; nucleotides not matched to a gene: 4. The sequenced part of the CDR3 DNA is TGTGCCAGCAGCGTCGGACAGGGCACA. Its translation is CASSVGQGT. In full, the CDR3 is CASSVGQGTEVFF.

This clone was counted at least ten times. The protein recorded in TCRdb does not match the translated DNA at residue 13; the protein presented here comes from translating the DNA. Germline and genes here are mouse. The CDR3 end is not reached by the read, which stops 3 residues before it; the germline J gene fills it in. The chain recombines TRBV13-3 with TRBJ1-6, with 7 bases lining up with TRBD1. TRBJ1-6 is given ORF status, its function remaining uncertain. Germline trimming cut 0 bases from V and 4 bases from J; bases unmatched to any gene: 4. The CDR3 sequence is 16 residues long. Germline V lookup: CDR1 NNHDY, CDR2 SYVADS. CDR3 amino acids: CASSDGQGVYNSPLYF. The sequenced part of the CDR3 DNA is TGTGCCAGCAGTGATGGGCAGGGGGTATATAATTCGCCC.

This clone appeared many times. TCRdb's protein and the DNA translation differ at residue 12; the protein here comes from the DNA. Germline and genes: mouse. The CDR3 end lies 3 residues beyond the end of the read and is filled in from the germline J gene. The rearrangement joins TRBV13-3 to TRBJ1-3; no firm D call. Germline values: CDR1 NNHDY, CDR2 SYVADS. The CDR3 is 15 residues long. V dropped 2 bases and J dropped 0 bases, with 9 bases sitting between them. The CDR3 here is CASSESRYSGNTLYF. CDR3 bases read: TGTGCCAGCAGTGAGAGCAGATATTCTGGAAATACG.

A few counts support this clone. Here the gene names and germline are mouse. The read gets to within 4 residues of the CDR3 end, and the germline J gene fills in the rest. J is TRBJ2-3 and V is TRBV19; 9 nucleotides match TRBD1. Germline CDR1 FNHDT, CDR2 SITEND (reference sequence). The junction had 5 bases not matched to a gene; V was cut back by 5 bases and J by 1 base. This CDR3 has 15 residues. CDR3: CASSSGQGGAETLYF. CDR3 bases read: TGTGCCAGCAGCTCGGGACAGGGAGGTGCAGAA.

This clone was counted ten times or more. Mouse names are used for the genes. The missing CDR3 end, 4 residues past where the read stops, is filled in from the germline J gene. J is TRBJ2-1 and V is TRBV13-3; D perhaps matches TRBD2 (6 bases). The CDR3 is 14 residues long. CDR1 NNHDY and CDR2 SYVADS come from the germline V gene. V was clipped by 3 bases and J by 3 bases, with 10 bases between them. The chain's CDR3 is CASSGGLLYAEQFF. CDR3 DNA, as far as it was read: TGTGCCAGCAGTGGGGGACTTCTCTATGCT.

This clone has more than one count but fewer than ten. Gene names are mouse gene names. From the germline J gene comes the end of the CDR3, since the read stops 4 residues before it. The J gene is TRBJ2-2, the V gene TRBV19; TRBD1 is a possible D gene (5 bases). This CDR3 comprises 14 residues. Germline V gene sequence: CDR1 FNHDT, CDR2 SITEND (reference sequence). V lost 4 bases and J lost 3, with 10 bases in between. Incomplete CDR3 DNA: TGTGCCAGCAGTTCCAGGGCGGACACCGGG. Protein product: CASSSRADTG. The complete CDR3 reads CASSSRADTGQLYF.

This clone has more than one count but fewer than ten. Mouse gene names and germline throughout. Within the sample, other DNA sequences also encode this same CDR3. CDR3 sequence: CASSRRQGGAETLYF. CDR3 DNA (partial): TGTGCTAGCAGTAGACGCCAGGGTGGTGCAGAA. The chain employs TRBV17 and TRBJ2-3; possible D gene TRBD1, 5 bases. From the germline J gene comes the end of the CDR3, since the read stops 4 residues before it. CDR1 and CDR2 from the germline V gene are MNHDT and YYDKIL. V was trimmed by 2 bases and J by 1 base, leaving 10 bases between them. The CDR3 consists of 15 residues.

As concerns this clone: All gene names here are mouse names. The CDR3 end lies 4 residues beyond the end of the read and is filled in from the germline J gene. The chain combines TRBV13-3 with TRBJ1-4; 9 nucleotides line up with TRBD1. Losses at the gene ends were 7 bases for V and 5 bases for J; bases not matched to a gene: 3. Looked up from germline, CDR1 is NNHDY and CDR2 is SYVADS. This CDR3 is built from 13 residues. CDR3 sequence reads: CASGTGNNERLFF. Partial CDR3 DNA: TGTGCCAGCGGGACAGGGAATAACGAA.

Concerning this clone itself: All gene names here are mouse names. The read falls 4 residues short of the CDR3 end, and the missing part is taken from the germline J gene. V gene TRBV13-3 combines with J gene TRBJ2-7; D perhaps matches TRBD2 (5 bases). Germline-derived CDR1 and CDR2 are NNHDY and SYVADS. V lost 3 bases and J lost 0, with 10 bases in between. This CDR3 is 14 amino acids long. The CDR3 spells CASSGTLSSYEQYF. The covered CDR3 bases are TGTGCCAGCAGTGGGACTTTAAGCTCCTAT.

Ten or more counts support this clone. Mouse gene names apply. The read ends 4 residues early relative to the CDR3; the germline J gene fills the gap. The J gene is TRBJ2-1, the V gene TRBV31; 11 bases are a match to TRBD1. The CDR3 is 15 residues long. Per the germline V gene, CDR1 is GKSSPN and CDR2 is SITVG. V dropped 1 base and J dropped 5; count of bases not matched to a gene: 4. The sequenced CDR3 bases are TGTGCCTGGAGTCCGGGACAGGGGGTGGATGCT. Protein sequence: CAWSPGQGVDA. In full, the CDR3 reads CAWSPGQGVDAEQFF.

There are a few counts of this clone. Mouse germline and gene names are used. The read terminates 4 residues before the CDR3 end, so the remaining end is supplied by the germline J gene. V gene TRBV13-3 combines with J gene TRBJ2-4, with 7 bases identical to TRBD2. Looked up from germline, CDR1 is NNHDY and CDR2 is SYVADS. This CDR3 has 13 residues. The DNA read from the CDR3 is TGTGCCTCCGCGATGGATGGGGGGAAC. This sequence encodes CASAMDGGN. The CDR3 in full is CASAMDGGNTLYF.

This clone appeared a few times. The protein in this entry is translated from the DNA; at residue 11 it differs from the protein listed in TCRdb. Gene names denote mouse genes. The sequenced fragment ends 3 residues before the CDR3 boundary, so the rest is inferred from the germline J gene. The chain joins TRBV19 to TRBJ1-3, with TRBD1 matching 7 bases. The CDR3 totals 14 residues. V gave up 4 bases and J gave up 2 bases; unmatched junction bases: 3. Germline CDR1 and CDR2: FNHDT and SITEND (reference sequence). Partial CDR3 DNA: TGTGCCAGCAGTTCCGGACAGGCTGGAAATACG. Its translation: CASSSGQAGNT. The whole CDR3 sequence is CASSSGQAGNTLYF.

Points on this clone: Genes here carry mouse names. The missing CDR3 end, 4 residues past where the read stops, is filled in from the germline J gene. The V call is TRBV19, the J call TRBJ1-1; TRBD1 aligns across 8 bases. Trimming at V came to 4 bases and at J to 4 bases, leaving 6 bases not matched to a gene. Germline-derived CDR1 and CDR2 are FNHDT and SITEND (reference sequence). This CDR3 is built from 14 residues. The part of the CDR3 DNA that was read is TGTGCCAGCAGTCGCAGGGGGCGCGGCACA. This translates into CASSRRGRGT. The full CDR3 protein reads CASSRRGRGTEVFF.

On this clone: Mouse names are used for the genes. CDR3 bases read: TGTGCCAGCAGTGGACCGGGGGGGTTTAACCAAGAC. This codes for CASSGPGGFNQD. The whole CDR3 is CASSGPGGFNQDTQYF. The chain recombines TRBV13-3 with TRBJ2-5; 7 bases map to TRBD2. Coverage ceases 4 residues before the CDR3 finishes, and the germline J gene fills in the end. The CDR3 totals 16 residues. V shed 3 bases and J 0 bases; nucleotides not matched to a gene: 7. Germline V gene sequence: CDR1 NNHDY, CDR2 SYVADS.

On this clone: Genes and germline come from the mouse. The read ends 4 residues early relative to the CDR3; the germline J gene fills the gap. The genes are TRBV3 and TRBJ2-1; 8 bases match TRBD2. Germline V gene lookup returns CDR1 SNHLY and CDR2 FYNGKV (reference sequence). The CDR3 contains 15 residues. V was pared by 5 bases and J by 3 bases, with 6 bases of the junction left unmatched. CDR3 bases read: TGTGCCAGCAGCGTAGAGGACTGGGTCTATGCT. Translation: CASSVEDWVYA. The full CDR3 reads CASSVEDWVYAEQFF.

This clone was picked up a small number of times. Mouse gene names and germline throughout. The read is 4 residues too short to cover the CDR3 end, so that end is filled in from the germline J gene. The rearrangement links TRBV1 to TRBJ2-7, with 9 bases identical to TRBD2. With V trimmed by 3 bases and J by 0 bases, 3 bases remained unmatched. CDR1 NSQYPW and CDR2 LRSPGD come from the germline V gene (reference sequence). The CDR3 is 15 residues long. The CDR3 is CTCSATGGISYEQYF. The CDR3 bases that were read are TGCACCTGCAGTGCCACTGGGGGGATCTCCTAT.

In regard to this clone: The genes and germline here are from mouse. The read halts 4 residues ahead of the CDR3 end, with the missing end drawn from the germline J gene. The chain carries TRBV13-3 and TRBJ1-4; D is uncertain. The germline V gene encodes CDR1 NNHDY and CDR2 SYVADS. The CDR3 extends over 12 amino acids. V shed 6 bases and J shed 5 bases, with 8 bases lying between them. The DNA read from the CDR3 is TGTGCCAGCAAGACATCAAACGAA. It encodes CASKTSNE. The full-length CDR3 reads as CASKTSNERLFF. The full variable domain, with the rest looked up from reference TRBV13-3 and TRBJ1-4, is EAAVTQSPRSKVAVTGGKVTLSCHQTNNHDYMYWYRQDTGHGLRLIHYSYVADSTEKGDIPDGYKASRPSQENFSLILELASLSQTAVYFCASKTSNERLFFGHGTKLSVL.